This entry lists 28 T cell receptor beta chains sequenced from one sample in a study of shared clonotypes between healthy human individuals. TCRdb keeps only in-frame clones here, not all; method: immunoSEQ multiplex PCR. The sample includes approximately 400,000 clones, approximately 96% of them seen just once. The sample comprised memory CD8+ T cells sorted from blood. Subset noted: CD45RO+ cells pooled with CCR7-negative TemRA cells. Every receptor here comes from a man aged 30 to 39 in good health.

The gene calls are TRBV30 and TRBJ2-1, with 10 bases aligning to TRBD2. Germline CDR1 and CDR2: GTSNPN and SVGIG (reference sequence). The CDR3 extends over 16 amino acids. The J segment lost 4 bases and the V segment lost 4 bases, leaving 10 bases of the junction unmatched. CDR3 sequence (DNA): TGTGCCTGGAAACTTCGGCTAGCGGGGGCTTACAATGAGCAGTTCTTC. Protein sequence: CAWKLRLAGAYNEQFF.

The chain employs TRBV11-2 and TRBJ2-1, with D tentatively TRBD2 (6 bases). CDR1 is SGHAT and CDR2 is FQNNGV in the germline V gene. The CDR3 spans 15 residues. V shed 5 bases and J shed 5 bases, with 16 bases lying between them. In DNA form, the CDR3 reads TGTGCCAGCAGCCTGAGCGGGTATAAAAACAATGAGCAGTTCTTC. It yields the protein CASSLSGYKNNEQFF.

The chain employs TRBV5-1 and TRBJ2-5, with 12 positions matching TRBD2. The junction had 6 bases not matched to a gene; V was cut back by 1 base and J by 5 bases. Germline V CDR1 and CDR2: SGHRS, YFSETQ. The CDR3 length is 16 residues. The CDR3 DNA reads TGCGCCAGCAGCTTGCCTAGCGGGAGGGCCGGGGAGACCCAGTACTTC. Protein sequence: CASSLPSGRAGETQYF.

The chain couples TRBV28 to TRBJ1-4; the match to TRBD1 covers 8 bases. The germline V gene encodes CDR1 MDHEN and CDR2 SYDVKM. The CDR3 length is 13 residues. Trimming removed 5 bases from V and 7 bases from J; junction bases left unmatched: 3. The CDR3 DNA is TGTGCCAGCAGTGACAGGGGTTTTGAAAAACTGTTTTTT. Protein: CASSDRGFEKLFF.

This chain connects TRBV19 to TRBJ2-2; tentatively, D is TRBD2 (5 bases). Germline CDR1 LNHDA, CDR2 SQIVND (reference sequence). The CDR3 has 15 residues. The V end lost 1 base, the J end lost 4 bases, and 10 bases lay between the germline ends. The CDR3 sequence: CASSIGFRGTGELFF. The CDR3, as DNA: TGTGCCAGTAGTATAGGATTTCGGGGCACCGGGGAGCTGTTTTTT.

V usage is TRBV4-2 and J usage is TRBJ2-3, with D possibly being TRBD1 or TRBD2 (5 bases each). This CDR3 has 16 residues. V lost 3 bases to trimming and J lost 2 bases, with 15 bases between them. Germline values: CDR1 LGHNA, CDR2 YNFKEQ. CDR3: CASSHLFRDPTDTQYF. The CDR3 DNA sequence: TGTGCCAGCAGCCACTTATTCCGGGACCCCACAGATACGCAGTATTTT.

The V and J genes are TRBV28 and TRBJ2-7, with 7 bases aligning to TRBD2. The CDR3 is 13 amino acids. J gave up 2 bases and V 6 bases, and 4 bases lay outside the gene matches. The germline V gene encodes CDR1 MDHEN and CDR2 SYDVKM. The CDR3 DNA reads as TGTGCCAGCAGAGGACTAGGGCCCTACGAGCAGTACTTC. Translated, it gives CASRGLGPYEQYF.

V gene TRBV25-1 combines with J gene TRBJ1-2; TRBD1 is a possible D gene (5 bases). The CDR3 runs 15 residues. Deletions cut 1 base from V and 0 bases from J, with 9 bases between. The germline gives CDR1 MGHDK, CDR2 SYGVNS. Here the CDR3 reads CASSESGEANYGYTF. The CDR3 bases are TGTGCCAGCAGTGAATCGGGGGAAGCTAACTATGGCTACACCTTC.

The genes are TRBV6-5 and TRBJ2-2; 15 bases agree with TRBD2. The germline gives CDR1 MNHEY, CDR2 SVGAGI. After removal of 6 bases from V and 6 bases from J, the junction contained 2 bases not matched to a gene. This CDR3 is 15 amino acids long. In DNA, the CDR3 is TGTGCCAGCAGGCGGACTAGCGGGAGGGCCGGGGAGCTGTTTTTT. It is translated as CASRRTSGRAGELFF.

The CDR3 spells CASSLGPKGTDTQYF. The DNA for the CDR3 is TGTGCCAGCAGCTTAGGGCCAAAGGGTACAGATACGCAGTATTTT. The chain couples TRBV7-3 to TRBJ2-3; D call uncertain. The CDR3 totals 15 residues. Germline lookup yields CDR1 SGHTA and CDR2 FQGTGA. Trimming cost V 2 bases and J 3 bases, with 12 bases left between them.

This rearrangement joins TRBV28 to TRBJ1-5; D remains ambiguous. CDR1 and CDR2 (germline): MDHEN, SYDVKM. The CDR3 covers 14 residues. V shed 2 bases and J shed 4 bases, with 9 bases lying between them. The DNA of the CDR3 is TGTGCCAGCAGTTTACAGGTCGGTAATCAGCCCCAGCATTTT. This translates into CASSLQVGNQPQHF.

The chain is built from TRBV5-1 and TRBJ2-7, with 7 nucleotides matching TRBD2. The CDR3 sequence is 12 residues long. From germline, CDR1 is SGHRS and CDR2 YFSETQ. The V gene end was trimmed by 1 base and the J gene end by 7 bases; junction bases not matched to a gene: 2. CDR3 protein: CASSLSGGEQYF. The CDR3, as DNA: TGCGCCAGCAGCTTGTCGGGGGGAGAGCAGTACTTC.

The V gene is TRBV30, the J gene TRBJ2-2; tentatively, D is TRBD1 (6 bases). The germline V gene encodes CDR1 GTSNPN and CDR2 SVGIG (reference sequence). The CDR3 consists of 13 residues. Trimming removed 5 bases from V and 4 bases from J, with 11 bases in between. This CDR3 is CAWGTFSTGELFF. CDR3 sequence (DNA): TGTGCCTGGGGGACATTTTCCACCGGGGAGCTGTTTTTT.

V gene TRBV6-5 combines with J gene TRBJ2-5; 8 bases line up with TRBD1. The length of the CDR3 is 13 residues. V shed 8 bases and J 4 bases; nucleotides not matched to a gene: 6. The germline CDR1 and CDR2 sequences are MNHEY and SVGAGI. In nucleotides, the CDR3 is TGTGCCAGCGGCAGCGACAGGGGAGAGACCCAGTACTTC. Amino acids: CASGSDRGETQYF.

The V and J genes are TRBV6-5 and TRBJ2-5, with D tentatively TRBD2 (7 bases). The CDR3 has 14 residues. Trimming removed 8 bases at V and 5 bases at J, with 18 bases between. The V gene's germline CDR1 is MNHEY and CDR2 SVGAGI. The DNA for the CDR3 is TGTGCCAGCGCCATAGCGGGCGGGGGCGAGACCCAGTACTTC. Translated, it gives CASAIAGGGETQYF.

The rearrangement uses TRBV7-9 and TRBJ1-1; 9 positions match TRBD1. V was pared by 5 bases and J by 10 bases, with 5 bases of the junction left unmatched. This CDR3 spans 12 amino acids. The germline V gene has CDR1 SEHNR and CDR2 FQNEAQ (reference sequence). CDR3 residues: CASSETDRGAFF. The CDR3 DNA is TGTGCCAGCAGCGAAACGGACAGGGGAGCTTTCTTT.

The CDR3 sequence is CASSGETQYF. The CDR3 nucleotides read TGCGCCAGCAGTGGGGAGACCCAGTACTTC. The chain employs TRBV10-1 and TRBJ2-5; no clear D gene. The germline gives CDR1 WNHNN, CDR2 SYGVQD (reference sequence). The CDR3 is 10 residues long. Trimming removed 4 bases from V and 5 bases from J, with 2 bases in between.

As regards this clone: Distinct nucleotide sequences in the sample also encode this CDR3. V is TRBV28 and J is TRBJ2-1; D is undetermined. V lost 5 bases and J 6 bases, leaving 5 bases between the germline ends. Germline-derived CDR1 and CDR2 are MDHEN and SYDVKM. The CDR3 totals 11 residues. CDR3 region: CASSPRNEQFF. CDR3 nucleotides: TGTGCCAGCAGTCCTCGCAATGAGCAGTTCTTC.

V gene TRBV4-2 combines with J gene TRBJ2-3; 10 bases are shared with TRBD2. Germline CDR1 is LGHNA and CDR2 is YNFKEQ. This CDR3 has 17 amino acids. Trimming removed 0 bases from V and 2 bases from J; junction bases left unmatched: 5. The CDR3 region is CASSQDSGRSLTDTQYF. CDR3 DNA sequence: TGTGCCAGCAGCCAAGATAGCGGGAGGTCCCTCACAGATACGCAGTATTTT.

V usage is TRBV5-1 and J usage is TRBJ2-3, with D maybe TRBD1 (5 bases). V dropped 0 bases and J dropped 2 bases, with 13 bases sitting between them. CDR1 and CDR2 (germline): SGHRS, YFSETQ. This CDR3 is 16 amino acids long. Written as DNA, the CDR3 is TGCGCCAGCAGCTTGGGACAGCGAAGGTCCACAGATACGCAGTATTTT. It yields the protein CASSLGQRRSTDTQYF.

The chain carries TRBV6-6 and TRBJ2-3; TRBD1 is a possible D gene (6 bases). Trimming removed 6 bases from V and 0 bases from J, with 16 bases in between. The CDR3 sequence is 16 residues long. Per germline, CDR1 MNHNY and CDR2 SVGAGI (reference sequence). CDR3 sequence: CASRPWGPFSTDTQYF. CDR3 in DNA: TGTGCCAGCAGACCTTGGGGGCCCTTTAGCACAGATACGCAGTATTTT.

CDR3 residues: CASSGGPRSYNEQFF. CDR3 coding DNA: TGTGCCAGCAGTGGCGGACCCCGCTCGTACAATGAGCAGTTCTTC. The chain has TRBV6-1 and TRBJ2-1; no clear D. Germline values: CDR1 MNHNS, CDR2 SASEGT. V was pared by 4 bases and J by 4 bases, with 14 bases between. The CDR3 runs 15 residues.

V usage is TRBV14 and J usage is TRBJ2-7; TRBD2 matches 7 bases. The germline CDR1 and CDR2 sequences are SGHDN and FVKESK. The length of the CDR3 is 15 residues. Trimming removed 5 bases from V and 6 bases from J; junction bases left unmatched: 13. The CDR3 spells CASSDRDYNLGEQYF. The CDR3 DNA sequence: TGTGCCAGCAGCGACCGGGACTACAATCTTGGCGAGCAGTACTTC. Full variable domain (remainder filled in from reference TRBV14 and TRBJ2-7): EAGVTQFPSHSVIEKGQTVTLRCDPISGHDNLYWYRRVMGKEIKFLLHFVKESKQDESGMPNNRFLAERTGGTYSTLKVQPAELEDSGVYFCASSDRDYNLGEQYFGPGTRLTVT.

V is TRBV19 and J is TRBJ2-1; 9 bases match TRBD2. Trimming at V came to 7 bases and at J to 2 bases, leaving 3 bases not matched to a gene. The germline CDR1 and CDR2 sequences are LNHDA and SQIVND (reference sequence). This CDR3 has 14 amino acids. The CDR3 nucleotides are TGTGCCAGTAAGGAGCGGGAGGCCTACAATGAGCAGTTCTTC. Translating it yields CASKEREAYNEQFF.

V usage is TRBV9 and J usage is TRBJ2-7, with a possible D match to TRBD2 (6 bases). This CDR3 has 15 residues. The germline V and J ends were trimmed by 0 bases and 0 bases, with 10 bases remaining between them. Germline V lookup: CDR1 SGDLS, CDR2 YYNGEE. CDR3 amino acids: CASSVGDSLSYEQYF. The CDR3 nucleotides read TGTGCCAGCAGCGTAGGGGACTCCCTCTCCTACGAGCAGTACTTC.

The rearrangement uses TRBV30 and TRBJ1-1; D is perhaps TRBD1 (6 bases). Germline assignment: CDR1 GTSNPN and CDR2 SVGIG (reference sequence). Trimming shortened V by 3 bases and J by 0 bases, and 11 bases separated the two germline ends. The length of the CDR3 is 14 residues. The CDR3 region is CAWRGGPLNTEAFF. The DNA of the CDR3 is TGTGCCTGGAGGGGGGGCCCTTTGAACACTGAAGCTTTCTTT.

The chain links TRBV21-1 to TRBJ1-2; the table gives TRBD1 as D, unverified against the DNA. TRBV21-1 corresponds to a pseudogene. The length of the CDR3 is 15 residues. CDR3 amino acids: CASSKARPGVYGYTF. DNA of the CDR3: TGTGCCAGCAGCAAAGCTAGGCCAGGGGTATACGGCTACACCTTC.

This rearrangement joins TRBV4-2 to TRBJ2-3, with 8 nucleotides matching TRBD2. From germline, CDR1 is LGHNA and CDR2 YNFKEQ. There are 16 residues in the CDR3. With 3 bases clipped from V and 2 bases from J, the junction kept 7 bases outside the gene matches. In DNA, the CDR3 is TGTGCCAGCAGCCAGAGGGGAGCGGGAGTCACAGATACGCAGTATTTT. Amino acid sequence: CASSQRGAGVTDTQYF.